In this sample, the clone carrying this TCR beta chain turned up a few times. This record belongs to a study of blood T cell repertoires in COVID-19. In the study overall: Samples came from the United States, Italy and Spain, spanning acute and convalescent COVID-19. In each case, the material was cDNA or gDNA derived from T cells, B-cell-depleted T cells, or PBMCs.

Original processing methods: Nucleated cell counts were estimated from reference gene primer amplification. The repertoire was sequenced with immunoSEQ multiplex PCR; TCRdb's copy has only in-frame clones and lacks some. V, J and clone size derive from that table, while D and trimming were established from the DNA sequence. There are about 370,000 clones in the sample; 80% to 90% occur only once, and 3% lies in the top ten. Sequences were obtained from peripheral blood. This TCR came from a woman aged 25-40 years with COVID-19, enrolled during active disease.

CDR3 region: CASSPSTGGEQYF. CDR3 DNA: TGTGCCAGCTCACCTTCTACAGGGGGGGAACAGTACTTC. The chain combines TRBV18 with TRBJ2-7; D may be TRBD1 (8 bases). Per the germline V gene, CDR1 is KGHSH and CDR2 is LQKENI. The CDR3 is made up of 13 amino acids. V was shortened by 3 bases and J by 10 bases, with 16 bases between the two germline ends. The full variable domain, its missing parts supplied by reference TRBV18 and TRBJ2-7, is NAGVMQNPRHLVRRRGQEARLRCSPMKGHSHVYWYRQLPEEGLKFMVYLQKENIIDESGMPKERFSAEFPKEGPSILRIQQVVRGDSAAYFCASSPSTGGEQYFGPGTRLTVT.